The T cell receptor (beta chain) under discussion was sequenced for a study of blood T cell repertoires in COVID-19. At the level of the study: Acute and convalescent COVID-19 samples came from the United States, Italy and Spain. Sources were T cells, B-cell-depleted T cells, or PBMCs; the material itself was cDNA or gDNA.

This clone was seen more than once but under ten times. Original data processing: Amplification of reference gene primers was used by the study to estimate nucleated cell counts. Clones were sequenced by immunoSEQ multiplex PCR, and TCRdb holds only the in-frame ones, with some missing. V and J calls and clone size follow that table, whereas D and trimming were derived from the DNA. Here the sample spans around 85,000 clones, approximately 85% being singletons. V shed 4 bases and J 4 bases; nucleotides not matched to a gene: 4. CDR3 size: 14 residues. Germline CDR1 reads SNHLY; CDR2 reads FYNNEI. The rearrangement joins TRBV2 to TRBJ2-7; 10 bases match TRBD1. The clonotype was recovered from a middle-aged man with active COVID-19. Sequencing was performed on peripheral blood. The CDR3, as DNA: TGTGCCAGCAGTGGAAGGGACAGGGGATACGAGCAGTACTTC. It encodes CASSGRDRGYEQYF.